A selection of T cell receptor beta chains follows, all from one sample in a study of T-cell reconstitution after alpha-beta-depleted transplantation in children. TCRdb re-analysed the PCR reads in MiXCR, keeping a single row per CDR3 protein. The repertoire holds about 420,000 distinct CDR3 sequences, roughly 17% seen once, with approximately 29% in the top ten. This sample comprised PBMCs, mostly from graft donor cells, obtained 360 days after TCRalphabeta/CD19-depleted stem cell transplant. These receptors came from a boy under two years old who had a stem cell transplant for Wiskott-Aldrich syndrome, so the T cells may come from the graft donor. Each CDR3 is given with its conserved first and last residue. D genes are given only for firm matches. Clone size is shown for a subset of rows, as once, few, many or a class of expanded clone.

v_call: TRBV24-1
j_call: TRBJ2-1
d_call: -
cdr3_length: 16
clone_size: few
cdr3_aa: CATSDSAIPGRNEQFF
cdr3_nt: TGTGCCACCAGTGATTCGGCCATCCCGGGGCGCAATGAGCAGTTCTTC

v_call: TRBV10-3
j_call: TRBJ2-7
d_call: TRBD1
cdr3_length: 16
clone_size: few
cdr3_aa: CAISDELGTGGYEQYF
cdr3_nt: TGTGCCATCAGCGACGAGTTAGGGACAGGGGGATACGAGCAGTACTTC

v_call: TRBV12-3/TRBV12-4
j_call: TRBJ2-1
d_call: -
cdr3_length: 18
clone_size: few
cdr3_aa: CASSFISVMRRIYNEQFF
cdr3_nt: TGTGCCAGCAGTTTTATCAGTGTTATGCGGAGAATTTACAATGAGCAGTTCTTC

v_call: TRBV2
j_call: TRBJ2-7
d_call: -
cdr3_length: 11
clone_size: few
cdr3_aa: CASRLTGEQYF
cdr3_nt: TGTGCCAGCAGGCTCACCGGAGAGCAGTACTTC

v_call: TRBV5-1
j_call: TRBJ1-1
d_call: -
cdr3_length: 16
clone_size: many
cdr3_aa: CASSWRGGQWYVEAFF
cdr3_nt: TGCGCCAGCAGCTGGAGGGGCGGACAGTGGTACGTCGAAGCTTTCTTT

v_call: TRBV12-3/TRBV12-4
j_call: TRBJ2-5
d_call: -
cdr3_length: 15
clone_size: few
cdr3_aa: CASSLRGGAPETQYF
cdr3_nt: TGTGCCAGCAGTTTACGAGGGGGGGCCCCGGAGACCCAGTACTTC

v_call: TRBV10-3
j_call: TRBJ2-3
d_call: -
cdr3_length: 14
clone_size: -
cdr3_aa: CAIAQVQGVDTQYF
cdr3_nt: TGTGCCATCGCGCAGGTGCAGGGAGTAGATACGCAGTATTTT

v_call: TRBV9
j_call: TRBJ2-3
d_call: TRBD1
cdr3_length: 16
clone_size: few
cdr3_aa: CASSTRTGEAGDTQYF
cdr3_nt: TGTGCCAGCAGCACCCGGACAGGGGAGGCAGGAGATACGCAGTATTTT

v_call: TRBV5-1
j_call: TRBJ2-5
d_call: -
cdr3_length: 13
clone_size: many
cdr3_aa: CASSLYREETQYF
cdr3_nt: TGCGCCAGCAGCTTGTACAGGGAAGAGACCCAGTACTTC

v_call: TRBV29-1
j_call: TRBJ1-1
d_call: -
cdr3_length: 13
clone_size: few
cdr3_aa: CSVDSKLNTEAFF
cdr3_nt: TGCAGCGTTGATTCAAAACTGAACACTGAAGCTTTCTTT

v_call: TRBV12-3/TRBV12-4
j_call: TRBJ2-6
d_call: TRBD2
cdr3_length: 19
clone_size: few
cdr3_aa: CASSLGGAGRISGANVLTF
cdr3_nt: TGTGCCAGCAGTTTAGGCGGGGCCGGGAGGATCTCTGGGGCCAACGTCCTGACTTTC

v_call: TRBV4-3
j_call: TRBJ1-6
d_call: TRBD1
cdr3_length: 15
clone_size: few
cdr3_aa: CASSQEDRGNSPLHF
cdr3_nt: TGCGCCAGCAGCCAGGAGGACAGGGGAAATTCACCCCTCCACTTT

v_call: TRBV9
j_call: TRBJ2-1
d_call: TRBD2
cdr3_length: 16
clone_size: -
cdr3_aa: CASSPHAGGRYNEQFF
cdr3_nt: TGTGCCAGCAGCCCCCATGCGGGGGGGCGATACAATGAGCAGTTCTTC

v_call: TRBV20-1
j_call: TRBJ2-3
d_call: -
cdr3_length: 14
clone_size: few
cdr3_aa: CSARARASTDTQYF
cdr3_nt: TGCAGTGCTAGAGCCAGAGCGAGCACAGATACGCAGTATTTT

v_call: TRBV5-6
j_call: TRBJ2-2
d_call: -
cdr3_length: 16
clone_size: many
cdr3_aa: CASSKTGGRYTGELFF
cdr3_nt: TGTGCCAGCAGCAAAACGGGGGGCCGGTACACCGGGGAGCTGTTTTTT

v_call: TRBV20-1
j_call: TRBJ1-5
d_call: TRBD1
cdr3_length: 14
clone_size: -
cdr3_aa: CSASKSDRAQPQHF
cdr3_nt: TGCAGCGCCAGTAAGTCGGACAGGGCTCAGCCCCAGCATTTT

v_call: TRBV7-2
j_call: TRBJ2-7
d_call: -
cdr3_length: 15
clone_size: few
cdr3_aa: CASSLLALSSYEQYF
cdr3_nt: TGTGCCAGCAGCCTACTAGCTTTATCGTCTTACGAGCAGTACTTC

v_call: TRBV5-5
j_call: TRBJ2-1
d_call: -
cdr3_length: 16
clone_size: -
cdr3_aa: CASSPIAPLGYNEQFF
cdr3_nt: TGTGCCAGCAGCCCAATAGCGCCTCTCGGGTACAATGAGCAGTTCTTC

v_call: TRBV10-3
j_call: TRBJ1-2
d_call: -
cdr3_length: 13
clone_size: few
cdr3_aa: CATQQVNDYGYTF
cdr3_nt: TGTGCCACCCAGCAGGTGAACGACTATGGCTACACCTTC

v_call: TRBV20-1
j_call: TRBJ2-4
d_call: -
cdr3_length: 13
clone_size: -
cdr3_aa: CSVKPVKTNIQYF
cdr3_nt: TGCAGTGTTAAACCCGTAAAAACAAACATTCAGTACTTC

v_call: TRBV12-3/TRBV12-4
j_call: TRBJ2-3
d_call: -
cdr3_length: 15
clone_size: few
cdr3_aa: CASSFPGTSTDTQYF
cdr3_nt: TGTGCCAGCAGTTTCCCCGGGACCAGCACAGATACGCAGTATTTT

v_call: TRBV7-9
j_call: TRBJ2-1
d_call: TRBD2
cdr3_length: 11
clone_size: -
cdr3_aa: CATGGGNEQFF
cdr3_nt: TGTGCCACCGGGGGGGGTAATGAGCAGTTCTTC

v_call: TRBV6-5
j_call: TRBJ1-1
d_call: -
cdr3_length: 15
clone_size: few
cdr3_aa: CASILDGALNTEAFF
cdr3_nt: TGTGCCAGCATTTTAGACGGGGCCCTGAACACTGAAGCTTTCTTT

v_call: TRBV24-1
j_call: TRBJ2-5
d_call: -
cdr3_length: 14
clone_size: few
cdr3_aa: CATSDVGGVETQYF
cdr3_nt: TGTGCCACCAGTGATGTAGGGGGAGTAGAGACCCAGTACTTC

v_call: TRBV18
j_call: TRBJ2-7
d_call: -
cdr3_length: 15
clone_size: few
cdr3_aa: CASSQRVGDRYEQYF
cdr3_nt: TGTGCCAGCTCGCAACGGGTAGGGGATCGATACGAGCAGTACTTC

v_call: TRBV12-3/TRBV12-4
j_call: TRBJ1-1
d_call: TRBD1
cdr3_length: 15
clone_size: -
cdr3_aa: CASSLAPQGATEAFF
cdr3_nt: TGTGCCAGCAGTTTAGCGCCACAGGGGGCCACTGAAGCTTTCTTT

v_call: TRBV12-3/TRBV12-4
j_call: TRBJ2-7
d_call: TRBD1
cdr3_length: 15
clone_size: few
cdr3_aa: CASSPGQAQTYEQYF
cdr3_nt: TGTGCCAGCAGTCCGGGACAGGCTCAAACCTACGAGCAGTACTTC

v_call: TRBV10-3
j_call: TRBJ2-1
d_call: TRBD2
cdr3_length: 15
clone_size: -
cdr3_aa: CAIRGLAGGYNEQFF
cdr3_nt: TGTGCCATCAGGGGACTAGCGGGAGGCTACAATGAGCAGTTCTTC

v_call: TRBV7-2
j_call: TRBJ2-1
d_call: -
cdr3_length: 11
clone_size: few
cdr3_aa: CASRRKYEQFF
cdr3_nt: TGTGCCAGCAGACGGAAGTATGAGCAGTTCTTC

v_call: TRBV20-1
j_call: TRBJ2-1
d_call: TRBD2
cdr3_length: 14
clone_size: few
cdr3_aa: CSALAGGDYNEQFF
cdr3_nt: TGCAGTGCCTTAGCGGGGGGAGACTACAATGAGCAGTTCTTC

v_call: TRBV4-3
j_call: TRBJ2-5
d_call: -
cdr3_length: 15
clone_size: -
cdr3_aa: CASSQVGQGQETQYF
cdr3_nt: TGCGCCAGCAGCCAAGTGGGGCAGGGCCAAGAGACCCAGTACTTC

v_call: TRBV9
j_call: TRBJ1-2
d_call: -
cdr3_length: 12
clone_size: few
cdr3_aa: CASSPWLGIYTF
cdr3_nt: TGTGCCAGCAGCCCCTGGCTGGGGATCTACACCTTC

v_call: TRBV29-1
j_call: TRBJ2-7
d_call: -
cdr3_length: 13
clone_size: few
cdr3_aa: CSVAGQASYEQYF
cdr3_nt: TGCAGCGTTGCGGGTCAGGCCTCCTACGAGCAGTACTTC

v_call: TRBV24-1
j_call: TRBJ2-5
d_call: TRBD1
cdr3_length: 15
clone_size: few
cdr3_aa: CATSDSQGAGETQYF
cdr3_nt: TGTGCCACCAGTGATTCACAGGGGGCAGGGGAGACCCAGTACTTC

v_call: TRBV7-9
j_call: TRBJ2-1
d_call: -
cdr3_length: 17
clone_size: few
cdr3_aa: CASSLDAGTNSYNEQFF
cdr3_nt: TGTGCCAGCAGCTTAGACGCAGGGACCAACTCCTACAATGAGCAGTTCTTC

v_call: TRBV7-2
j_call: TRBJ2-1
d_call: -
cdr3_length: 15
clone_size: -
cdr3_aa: CASSEGLSSYNEQFF
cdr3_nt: TGTGCCAGCAGCGAGGGACTTAGCTCCTACAATGAGCAGTTCTTC

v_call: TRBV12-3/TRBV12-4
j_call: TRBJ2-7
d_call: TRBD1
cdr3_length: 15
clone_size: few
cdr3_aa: CASSTRTGGSYEQYF
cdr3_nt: TGTGCCAGCAGTACCAGGACAGGCGGCTCCTACGAGCAGTACTTC

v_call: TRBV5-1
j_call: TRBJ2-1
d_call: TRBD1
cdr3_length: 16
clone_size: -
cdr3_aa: CASSFRDRGNYNEQFF
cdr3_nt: TGCGCCAGCAGCTTTAGGGACAGGGGAAACTACAATGAGCAGTTCTTC

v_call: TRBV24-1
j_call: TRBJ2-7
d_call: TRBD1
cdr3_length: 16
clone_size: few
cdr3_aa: CATSDLNARGLNEQYF
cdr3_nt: TGTGCCACCAGTGATTTGAATGCCAGGGGGTTGAACGAGCAGTACTTC

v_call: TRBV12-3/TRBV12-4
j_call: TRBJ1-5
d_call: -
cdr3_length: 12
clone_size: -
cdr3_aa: CASTLSDQPQHF
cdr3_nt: TGTGCCAGCACCCTATCCGATCAGCCCCAGCATTTT

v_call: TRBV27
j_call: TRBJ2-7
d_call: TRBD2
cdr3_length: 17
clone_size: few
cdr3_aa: CASSLGTSGVPRHEQYF
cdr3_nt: TGTGCCAGCAGTTTAGGGACTAGCGGGGTACCAAGACACGAGCAGTACTTC

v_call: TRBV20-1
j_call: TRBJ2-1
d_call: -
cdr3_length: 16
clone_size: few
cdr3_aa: CSASHDARPIYNEQFF
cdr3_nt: TGCAGTGCTAGCCATGACGCCCGCCCTATATACAATGAGCAGTTCTTC

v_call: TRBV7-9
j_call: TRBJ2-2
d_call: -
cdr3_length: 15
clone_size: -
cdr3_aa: CASSSRQESTGELFF
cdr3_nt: TGTGCCAGCAGCTCCCGGCAGGAGAGCACCGGGGAGCTGTTTTTT

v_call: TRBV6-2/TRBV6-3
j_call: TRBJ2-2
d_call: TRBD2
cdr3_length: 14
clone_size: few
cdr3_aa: CASSYSTSGGELFF
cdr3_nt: TGTGCCAGCAGTTACTCGACTAGCGGAGGGGAGCTGTTTTTT

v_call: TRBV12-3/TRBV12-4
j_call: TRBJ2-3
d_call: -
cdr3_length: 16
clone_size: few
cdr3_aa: CASRGGPRSGTDTQYF
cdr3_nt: TGTGCCAGCAGGGGGGGGCCCCGGTCGGGCACAGATACGCAGTATTTT

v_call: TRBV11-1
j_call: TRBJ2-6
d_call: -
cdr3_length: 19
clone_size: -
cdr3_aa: CASSLAIRRDPSGANVLTF
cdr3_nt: TGTGCCAGCAGCTTAGCGATACGCAGGGACCCATCTGGGGCCAACGTCCTGACTTTC

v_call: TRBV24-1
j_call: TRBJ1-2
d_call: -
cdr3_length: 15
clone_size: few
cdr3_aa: CATSDSGEANYGYTF
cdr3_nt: TGTGCCACCAGTGACTCAGGGGAAGCTAACTATGGCTACACCTTC

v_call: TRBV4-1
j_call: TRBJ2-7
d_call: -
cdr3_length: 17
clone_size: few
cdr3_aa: CASSHRPRTEGSYEQYF
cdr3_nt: TGCGCCAGCAGCCATCGACCCCGGACAGAGGGTTCCTACGAGCAGTACTTC